This TCR beta chain was retrieved from a study of blood T cell repertoires in COVID-19. The CDR3 is 15 amino acids. The germline CDR1 and CDR2 sequences are MDHEN and SYDVKM. The V end was cut by 2 bases, the J end by 1 base, with 9 bases between. Original data processing: Estimation of nucleated cell counts relied on the amplification of reference gene primers. Profiling relied on immunoSEQ multiplex PCR, and the TCRdb table lists in-frame clones only, not all of them. The D gene and trimming were derived from the DNA, and the V and J assignments and clone size from that table. The top ten clones hold 8% to 10% of a sample with roughly 100,000 clones, around 81% of them seen once.

J is TRBJ1-5 and V is TRBV28; D is undetermined. This clonotype was obtained from a woman in her 70s with acute or convalescent COVID-19. The material sequenced was peripheral blood. The CDR3 spells CASSLSHESNQPQHF. In DNA, the CDR3 is TGTGCCAGCAGTTTAAGCCACGAGAGCAATCAGCCCCAGCATTTT.